Listed below are T cell receptor beta chains from one sample, sequenced in a study of OX40 agonist ivuxolimab in advanced cancers. Some clones are missing from TCRdb's copy, which holds only in-frame ones; the method was immunoSEQ multiplex PCR. The sample lists around 40,000 clones; 80% to 90% were seen once. Material: CD4+ or CD8+ T cells sorted from blood, obtained in a trial of the OX40 agonist ivuxolimab. These receptors were obtained from an adult with an advanced solid tumor such as melanoma, head and neck, liver or kidney cancer. Both conserved end residues are part of each CDR3. A D gene is named only where the DNA matches it firmly. The size entry is marked missing in some rows and otherwise reads once, few, many or a size class.

D gene: TRBD1
clone size: .
CDR3 length: 17
J gene: TRBJ1-2
V gene: TRBV27
CDR3 protein: CASSLSRDMGQGNGYTF
CDR3 DNA: TGTGCCAGCAGTTTATCGCGGGATATGGGACAGGGGAATGGCTACACCTTC

D gene: .
clone size: once
CDR3 length: 16
J gene: TRBJ1-5
V gene: TRBV4-1
CDR3 protein: CASSQDRGISNQPQHF
CDR3 DNA: TGCGCCAGCAGCCAAGATAGAGGGATCAGCAATCAGCCCCAGCATTTT

D gene: TRBD1
clone size: .
CDR3 length: 16
J gene: TRBJ2-1
V gene: TRBV4-2
CDR3 protein: CASSLQGASSYNEQFF
CDR3 DNA: TGTGCCAGCAGCCTACAGGGGGCGAGCTCCTACAATGAGCAGTTCTTC

D gene: .
clone size: .
CDR3 length: 13
J gene: TRBJ2-1
V gene: TRBV7-2
CDR3 protein: CASSESHYNEQFF
CDR3 DNA: TGTGCCAGCAGCGAGAGCCACTACAATGAGCAGTTCTTC

D gene: .
clone size: .
CDR3 length: 13
J gene: TRBJ2-3
V gene: TRBV7-3
CDR3 protein: CASSQAPLNTQYF
CDR3 DNA: TGTGCCAGCAGCCAAGCGCCTTTGAATACGCAGTATTTT

D gene: .
clone size: .
CDR3 length: 16
J gene: TRBJ1-5
V gene: TRBV7-2
CDR3 protein: CASSLLQGASNQPQHF
CDR3 DNA: TGTGCCAGCAGCTTATTACAGGGAGCTAGCAATCAGCCCCAGCATTTT

D gene: .
clone size: .
CDR3 length: 14
J gene: TRBJ1-2
V gene: TRBV5-1
CDR3 protein: CASSLEADPYGYTF
CDR3 DNA: TGCGCCAGCAGCTTGGAGGCAGACCCCTATGGCTACACCTTC

D gene: .
clone size: .
CDR3 length: 12
J gene: TRBJ2-3
V gene: TRBV19
CDR3 protein: CASSIRGDTQYF
CDR3 DNA: TGTGCCAGTAGTATAAGGGGAGATACGCAGTATTTT

D gene: .
clone size: .
CDR3 length: 12
J gene: TRBJ1-6
V gene: TRBV27
CDR3 protein: CASSRLASPLHF
CDR3 DNA: TGTGCCAGCAGCCGGCTAGCGTCACCCCTCCACTTT

D gene: .
clone size: .
CDR3 length: 12
J gene: TRBJ2-3
V gene: TRBV18
CDR3 protein: CASSPPTDTQYF
CDR3 DNA: TGTGCCAGCTCACCACCGACAGATACGCAGTATTTT

D gene: .
clone size: .
CDR3 length: 12
J gene: TRBJ2-7
V gene: TRBV6-4
CDR3 protein: CGRGRSSYEQYF
CDR3 DNA: TGTGGCCGGGGAAGAAGCTCCTACGAGCAGTACTTC

D gene: .
clone size: .
CDR3 length: 16
J gene: TRBJ1-3
V gene: TRBV11-3
CDR3 protein: CASSLGREYSGNTIYF
CDR3 DNA: TGTGCCAGCAGCTTGGGACGGGAGTACTCTGGAAACACCATATATTTT

D gene: .
clone size: few
CDR3 length: 14
J gene: TRBJ1-2
V gene: TRBV13
CDR3 protein: CASSRGEVSYGYTF
CDR3 DNA: TGTGCCAGCAGCCGAGGTGAGGTTAGCTATGGCTACACCTTC

D gene: TRBD2
clone size: .
CDR3 length: 16
J gene: TRBJ2-5
V gene: TRBV5-1
CDR3 protein: CASSSLKASGRETQYF
CDR3 DNA: TGCGCCAGCAGCTCGTTGAAGGCTAGCGGAAGAGAGACCCAGTACTTC

D gene: .
clone size: .
CDR3 length: 14
J gene: TRBJ1-2
V gene: TRBV6-4
CDR3 protein: CASSTETGLGGYTF
CDR3 DNA: TGTGCCAGCAGTACCGAAACAGGACTAGGCGGCTACACCTTC

D gene: .
clone size: .
CDR3 length: 16
J gene: TRBJ1-5
V gene: TRBV28
CDR3 protein: CASSLRTYYSNQPQHF
CDR3 DNA: TGTGCCAGCAGTCTACGGACGTATTATAGCAATCAGCCCCAGCATTTT

D gene: .
clone size: .
CDR3 length: 16
J gene: TRBJ1-1
V gene: TRBV5-1
CDR3 protein: CASSLAGQFMNTEAFF
CDR3 DNA: TGCGCCAGCAGCTTGGCCGGACAGTTCATGAACACTGAAGCTTTCTTT

D gene: .
clone size: .
CDR3 length: 15
J gene: TRBJ1-2
V gene: TRBV15
CDR3 protein: CATSREGLPNYGYTF
CDR3 DNA: TGTGCCACCAGCAGAGAAGGTCTCCCTAACTATGGCTACACCTTC

D gene: .
clone size: .
CDR3 length: 11
J gene: TRBJ2-3
V gene: TRBV2
CDR3 protein: CASSEPDTQYF
CDR3 DNA: TGTGCCAGCAGTGAACCAGATACGCAGTATTTT

D gene: .
clone size: .
CDR3 length: 16
J gene: TRBJ2-1
V gene: TRBV11-2
CDR3 protein: CASSLREWGENNEQFF
CDR3 DNA: TGTGCCAGCAGCTTACGGGAGTGGGGGGAAAACAATGAGCAGTTCTTC

D gene: TRBD2
clone size: .
CDR3 length: 20
J gene: TRBJ2-1
V gene: TRBV28
CDR3 protein: CASSATFPKGLAGDHNEQFF
CDR3 DNA: TGTGCCAGCAGTGCTACTTTCCCAAAAGGACTAGCGGGGGATCACAATGAGCAGTTCTTC

D gene: .
clone size: .
CDR3 length: 13
J gene: TRBJ2-7
V gene: TRBV6-6
CDR3 protein: CASGRQPKYEQYF
CDR3 DNA: TGTGCCAGCGGGAGGCAGCCCAAGTACGAGCAGTACTTC

D gene: TRBD2
clone size: .
CDR3 length: 17
J gene: TRBJ2-1
V gene: TRBV18
CDR3 protein: CASSPPVGRGGPDEQFF
CDR3 DNA: TGTGCCAGCTCACCGCCGGTGGGGCGGGGGGGCCCCGATGAGCAGTTCTTC

D gene: .
clone size: .
CDR3 length: 13
J gene: TRBJ2-3
V gene: TRBV18
CDR3 protein: CASSSTGRDTQYF
CDR3 DNA: TGTGCCAGCTCATCTACAGGGAGAGATACGCAGTATTTT

D gene: .
clone size: .
CDR3 length: 14
J gene: TRBJ2-2
V gene: TRBV7-2
CDR3 protein: CASTPQREIGELFF
CDR3 DNA: TGTGCCAGCACCCCCCAGAGGGAAATCGGGGAGCTGTTTTTT

D gene: .
clone size: .
CDR3 length: 17
J gene: TRBJ2-6
V gene: TRBV5-1
CDR3 protein: CASSLSQAQGGANVLTF
CDR3 DNA: TGCGCCAGCAGCTTGTCACAGGCCCAGGGTGGGGCCAACGTCCTGACTTTC

D gene: .
clone size: .
CDR3 length: 14
J gene: TRBJ1-2
V gene: TRBV11-2
CDR3 protein: CASSLESFHYGYTF
CDR3 DNA: TGTGCCAGCAGCTTAGAATCGTTCCACTATGGCTACACCTTC

D gene: TRBD1
clone size: .
CDR3 length: 16
J gene: TRBJ2-5
V gene: TRBV7-8
CDR3 protein: CASSGYRTGLQETQYF
CDR3 DNA: TGTGCCAGCAGCGGGTACCGGACAGGGCTACAAGAGACCCAGTACTTC

D gene: .
clone size: .
CDR3 length: 13
J gene: TRBJ2-5
V gene: TRBV9
CDR3 protein: CASSVEALETQYF
CDR3 DNA: TGTGCCAGCAGCGTAGAGGCACTGGAGACCCAGTACTTC

D gene: TRBD1
clone size: .
CDR3 length: 15
J gene: TRBJ1-1
V gene: TRBV5-1
CDR3 protein: CASSLGVGTDTEAFF
CDR3 DNA: TGCGCCAGCAGCCTTGGGGTTGGGACAGACACTGAAGCTTTCTTT

D gene: .
clone size: .
CDR3 length: 19
J gene: TRBJ2-1
V gene: TRBV4-1
CDR3 protein: CASSQDPSTSGGAVNEQFF
CDR3 DNA: TGCGCCAGCAGCCAAGACCCTTCGACTAGTGGGGGGGCCGTCAATGAGCAGTTCTTC

D gene: .
clone size: .
CDR3 length: 18
J gene: TRBJ2-6
V gene: TRBV14
CDR3 protein: CASSPVWGMASGANVLTF
CDR3 DNA: TGTGCCAGCAGCCCCGTCTGGGGGATGGCTTCTGGGGCCAACGTCCTGACTTTC

D gene: TRBD1
clone size: .
CDR3 length: 15
J gene: TRBJ1-1
V gene: TRBV5-1
CDR3 protein: CASSLVGRGSTEAFF
CDR3 DNA: TGCGCCAGCAGCTTGGTGGGCAGGGGGAGCACTGAAGCTTTCTTT

D gene: .
clone size: .
CDR3 length: 14
J gene: TRBJ2-3
V gene: TRBV6-5
CDR3 protein: CASSTEGPTDTQYF
CDR3 DNA: TGTGCCAGCAGCACTGAGGGCCCCACAGATACGCAGTATTTT

D gene: .
clone size: .
CDR3 length: 15
J gene: TRBJ1-2
V gene: TRBV9
CDR3 protein: CASSFRPTGQGGYTF
CDR3 DNA: TGTGCCAGCAGCTTCAGACCGACAGGTCAGGGTGGCTACACCTTC

D gene: .
clone size: few
CDR3 length: 12
J gene: TRBJ1-2
V gene: TRBV28
CDR3 protein: CASFQANHGYTF
CDR3 DNA: TGTGCCAGCTTTCAGGCTAACCATGGCTACACCTTC

D gene: .
clone size: .
CDR3 length: 16
J gene: TRBJ1-6
V gene: TRBV7-2
CDR3 protein: CASSPAGTQAGSPLHF
CDR3 DNA: TGTGCCAGCAGCCCAGCCGGGACTCAAGCAGGTTCACCCCTCCACTTT